One and the same sample provided the 13 T cell receptor beta chains below, sequenced in a study of blood T cells in healthy people across ages. A second PCR of about 7 to 11 cycles used a sample-barcoded 5' primer and a J-beta primer mix. Via MiXCR, TCRdb re-called the 5' RACE reads, giving one row per CDR3 protein. The sample records around 780,000 distinct CDR3 sequences, roughly 56% being singletons. The sample consisted of blood. All receptors derive from a man in his forties in good health.

This clonotype has only a few counts. The J gene is TRBJ2-7, the V gene TRBV6-1; D is possibly TRBD2 (6 bases). Germline values: CDR1 MNHNS, CDR2 SASEGT. Trimming removed 2 bases from V and 2 bases from J, with 10 bases in between. This CDR3 region has 14 residues. CDR3 sequence reads: CASSELAGPYEQYF. The CDR3 DNA is TGTGCCAGCAGTGAACTCGCGGGACCCTACGAGCAGTACTTC.

This sequence joins TRBV6-2 or TRBV6-3 and TRBJ2-1; D ambiguous. Germline V gene sequence: CDR1 MNHEY, CDR2 SVGEGT. The V end lost 5 bases, the J end lost 15 bases, and 20 bases lay between the germline ends. CDR3 size: 13 residues. CDR3 in DNA: TGTGCCAGCAGTCCCCACGTCGGCAGGAATGGGTTCTTC. This encodes CASSPHVGRNGFF.

The gene calls are TRBV3-1 and TRBJ1-5, with D perhaps TRBD1 (5 bases). The CDR3 sequence is 16 residues long. The germline V and J ends were trimmed by 2 bases and 3 bases, with 14 bases remaining between them. Germline V gives CDR1 LGHDT, CDR2 YNNKEL (reference sequence). Written as DNA, the CDR3 is TGTGCCAGCAGCCAAAGCAGGGCTGGAAACAATCAGCCCCAGCATTTT. Protein product: CASSQSRAGNNQPQHF.

CDR3 sequence (DNA): TGCAGCGTTGAAGATCGGGAAGGGGAGGTCACCTTC. Amino acids: CSVEDREGEVTF. The chain uses TRBV29-1 and TRBJ1-2, with D possibly being TRBD1 (5 bases). CDR1 and CDR2 from the germline V gene are SQVTM and ANQGSEA. The CDR3 runs 12 residues. Deletions cut 0 bases from V and 13 bases from J, with 15 bases between.

The V and J genes are TRBV7-7 and TRBJ2-7; 9 bases match TRBD2. Germline-derived CDR1 and CDR2 are SSHAT and FNYEAQ (reference sequence). This CDR3 comprises 15 residues. V shed 1 base and J 4 bases; nucleotides not matched to a gene: 5. The chain's CDR3 is CASSLGSGRAYEQYF. The CDR3 DNA sequence: TGTGCCAGCAGCTTAGGTAGCGGGAGAGCGTACGAGCAGTACTTC.

This sequence joins TRBV7-9 and TRBJ2-1, with D tentatively TRBD1 (5 bases). The germline V gene has CDR1 SEHNR and CDR2 FQNEAQ (reference sequence). V gave up 7 bases and J gave up 5 bases, with 12 bases separating them. The CDR3 length is 13 residues. CDR3 DNA sequence: TGTGCCAGCAAGCAGGGTCTCAACAATGAGCAGTTCTTC. Translated, it gives CASKQGLNNEQFF.

This clonotype was observed once. The chain links TRBV28 to TRBJ2-7; TRBD1 might be the D (5 bases). Trimming shortened V by 3 bases and J by 11 bases, and 20 bases separated the two germline ends. Germline CDR1 MDHEN, CDR2 SYDVKM. The CDR3 totals 14 residues. The CDR3 DNA sequence: TGTGCCAGCAGTTTGGGGCAGACCCCTACGACGGAGTACTTC. Encoded protein: CASSLGQTPTTEYF. The full variable domain, with the rest looked up from reference TRBV28 and TRBJ2-7, is DVKVTQSSRYLVKRTGEKVFLECVQDMDHENMFWYRQDPGLGLRLIYFSYDVKMKEKGDIPEGYSVSREKKERFSLILESASTNQTSMYLCASSLGQTPTTEYFGPGTRLTVT.

V and J are TRBV20-1 and TRBJ1-2; the match to TRBD1 covers 10 bases. Germline CDR1 reads DFQATT; CDR2 reads SNEGSKA (reference sequence). CDR3 size: 14 residues. The trim removed 5 bases at V and 7 bases at J, leaving 10 bases unmatched. CDR3 region: CSAPVGTGDGGYTF. The CDR3 DNA is TGCAGTGCTCCAGTTGGGACAGGGGATGGTGGCTACACCTTC.

The rearrangement links TRBV20-1 to TRBJ2-3, with TRBD2 matching 9 bases. Germline values: CDR1 DFQATT, CDR2 SNEGSKA (reference sequence). The length of the CDR3 is 15 residues. Unmatched junction bases numbered 9, after V lost 6 bases and J lost 2 bases. The CDR3 DNA is TGCAGTGCAGTTGGCGGGAGGGCTGTCACAGATACGCAGTATTTT. The encoded protein is CSAVGGRAVTDTQYF.

This chain connects TRBV21-1 to TRBJ1-5. TRBV21-1 is noted as a pseudogene. The CDR3 totals 11 residues. The CDR3 spells CASPSHQPQHF. CDR3 nucleotide sequence: TGTGCCAGCCCTTCCCATCAGCCCCAGCATTTT.

The V and J genes are TRBV7-2 and TRBJ2-1, with 8 bases identical to TRBD2. V dropped 0 bases and J dropped 13; count of bases not matched to a gene: 11. This CDR3 spans 15 amino acids. Germline V gene lookup returns CDR1 SGHTA and CDR2 FQGNSA. CDR3 nucleotide sequence: TGTGCCAGCAGCTTAGCGCTAACTAGCGGAGGGGTCCAGTTCTTC. Its protein product is CASSLALTSGGVQFF. The whole variable domain, remainder taken from reference TRBV7-2 and TRBJ2-1, is GAGVSQSPSNKVTEKGKDVELRCDPISGHTALYWYRQSLGQGLEFLIYFQGNSAPDKSGLPSDRFSAERTGGSVSTLTIQRTQQEDSAVYLCASSLALTSGGVQFFGPGTRLTVL.

The rearrangement joins TRBV28 to TRBJ2-1; no reliable D call. Judging by the DNA end, TRBJ2-7 fits better; the J call may be wrong. CDR1 and CDR2 (germline): MDHEN, SYDVKM. This CDR3 has 17 amino acids. The CDR3 here is CASSLRYYLSSYNEQYF. DNA of the CDR3: TGTGCCAGCAGTTTACGCTACTACTTGAGCTCCTACAATGAGCAGTACTTC.

The V gene is TRBV11-3, the J gene TRBJ2-5; TRBD2 matches 8 bases. V lost 1 base and J lost 2; bases outside the gene matches: 6. Germline-derived CDR1 and CDR2 are SGHNT and YENEEA. The CDR3 is 16 amino acids. The CDR3 DNA sequence: TGTGCCAGCAGCTTAGTCGCGGCTAGCGGGCAAGAGACCCAGTACTTC. This translates into CASSLVAASGQETQYF.